One sample yielded the 31 T cell receptor beta chains listed below, sequenced in a study of neurological immune-mediated disorders. A single record per CDR3 protein comes from TCRdb applying MiXCR to the 5' RACE reads. The table lists 55,000 or so distinct CDR3 sequences, 4% of them singletons. Sequencing was done on a sample of CD4+ T cells from blood. The origin of the receptors is a woman between 40 and 50 years old with multiple sclerosis.

This clonotype was observed at least ten times. The chain combines TRBV5-1 with TRBJ2-1, with 12 bases aligning to TRBD2. This CDR3 is 16 amino acids long. Germline assignment: CDR1 SGHRS and CDR2 YFSETQ. The junction had 4 bases not matched to a gene; V was cut back by 0 bases and J by 6 bases. CDR3 residues: CASSLATSGGPNEQFF. The DNA for the CDR3 is TGCGCCAGCAGCTTGGCGACTAGCGGGGGCCCCAATGAGCAGTTCTTC.

This clonotype was observed many times. The chain employs TRBV21-1 and TRBJ1-1; the table's D call, TRBD1, was not checked against the DNA. TRBV21-1 is reported as a pseudogene. The CDR3 extends over 18 amino acids. CDR3 DNA: TGTGCCAGCAGCCTTTTCCCGGGGAGGGGAGTCATGAACACTGAAGCTTTCTTT. This sequence encodes CASSLFPGRGVMNTEAFF.

This clonotype was detected ten times or more. The CDR3 protein is CSAKEAGGLYNEQFF. DNA for the CDR3: TGCAGCGCTAAGGAGGCGGGGGGCCTCTACAATGAGCAGTTCTTC. V gene TRBV29-1 combines with J gene TRBJ2-1; the match to TRBD2 covers 8 bases. The CDR3 is 15 residues long. Looked up from germline, CDR1 is SQVTM and CDR2 is ANQGSEA. Trimming took 7 bases from V and 3 from J; bases not matched to a gene: 11.

The sample holds many counts of this clonotype. V usage is TRBV5-1 and J usage is TRBJ2-3; TRBD2 agrees at 8 bases. This CDR3 is built from 16 residues. Germline V gene sequence: CDR1 SGHRS, CDR2 YFSETQ. The V gene end was trimmed by 7 bases and the J gene end by 0 bases; junction bases not matched to a gene: 10. The CDR3 region is CASGLLSGASTDTQYF. In nucleotides, the CDR3 is TGCGCCAGCGGTCTCCTTAGCGGGGCGAGCACAGATACGCAGTATTTT. Looking up the rest from reference TRBV5-1 and TRBJ2-3 gives the full variable domain: KAGVTQTPRYLIKTRGQQVTLSCSPISGHRSVSWYQQTPGQGLQFLFEYFSETQRNKGNFPGRFSGRQFSNSRSEMNVSTLELGDSALYLCASGLLSGASTDTQYFGPGTRLTVL.

This clonotype was recorded many times. The genes are TRBV10-3 and TRBJ1-6; 7 bases are shared with TRBD1. CDR3 length: 15 residues. The V gene end was trimmed by 10 bases and the J gene end by 4 bases; junction bases not matched to a gene: 10. Germline V gene sequence: CDR1 ENHRY, CDR2 SYGVKD. The CDR3 reads CATSSGGKYNSPLHF. The CDR3 DNA follows: TGTGCCACCTCGTCAGGGGGAAAATATAATTCACCCCTCCACTTT.

This clonotype occurred many times. V gene TRBV20-1 combines with J gene TRBJ2-3; D is ambiguous. V was trimmed by 4 bases and J by 0 bases, leaving 23 bases between them. The CDR3 consists of 18 residues. Germline loops: CDR1 DFQATT, CDR2 SNEGSKA (reference sequence). The CDR3 sequence is CSATGVSLKIPSTDTQYF. The CDR3 DNA follows: TGCAGTGCTACGGGCGTCTCCCTAAAGATCCCTAGCACAGATACGCAGTATTTT.

This clonotype came up many times. The chain carries TRBV30 and TRBJ1-1; TRBD1 agrees at 7 bases. This CDR3 is 15 amino acids long. V gave up 1 base and J gave up 3 bases; unmatched junction bases: 8. Looked up from germline, CDR1 is GTSNPN and CDR2 is SVGIG (reference sequence). The CDR3 here is CAWSGQGLKDTEAFF. The CDR3 nucleotides read TGTGCCTGGAGTGGACAGGGACTAAAGGACACTGAAGCTTTCTTT.

This clonotype was recorded at least ten times. CDR3 protein: CASSLVALSYEQYF. The CDR3 coding sequence is TGTGCCAGCAGCTTAGTCGCACTTTCCTACGAGCAGTACTTC. The rearrangement uses TRBV7-2 and TRBJ2-7; D ambiguous. CDR1 and CDR2 from the germline V gene are SGHTA and FQGNSA. The CDR3 consists of 14 residues. V lost 1 base to trimming and J lost 1 base, with 8 bases between them. Using reference TRBV7-2 and TRBJ2-7 for the parts outside the CDR3, the full variable domain is GAGVSQSPSNKVTEKGKDVELRCDPISGHTALYWYRQSLGQGLEFLIYFQGNSAPDKSGLPSDRFSAERTGGSVSTLTIQRTQQEDSAVYLCASSLVALSYEQYFGPGTRLTVT.

This clonotype was detected many times. This sequence joins TRBV20-1 and TRBJ1-4, with 10 bases identical to TRBD1. This CDR3 is 14 amino acids long. The junction had 2 bases not matched to a gene; V was cut back by 0 bases and J by 7 bases. Germline loops: CDR1 DFQATT, CDR2 SNEGSKA (reference sequence). The CDR3 loop reads CSAREGQGIEKLFF. The DNA for the CDR3 is TGCAGTGCTAGAGAGGGACAGGGGATTGAAAAACTGTTTTTT.

This clonotype was seen many times. This chain joins TRBV10-3 and TRBJ1-5, with D perhaps matching TRBD1 (5 bases). The CDR3 covers 13 residues. Trimming took off 10 bases at V and 2 bases at J, with 12 bases between the two ends. Germline V CDR1 and CDR2: ENHRY, SYGVKD. CDR3 region: CATLGDRNQPQHF. CDR3 bases: TGTGCCACCTTGGGGGACCGCAATCAGCCCCAGCATTTT.

This clonotype was detected many times. The V call is TRBV9, the J call TRBJ1-6; D is unresolved. The CDR3 extends over 13 amino acids. From germline, CDR1 is SGDLS and CDR2 YYNGEE. V was trimmed by 6 bases and J by 8 bases, leaving 12 bases between them. The CDR3 region is CASTRVLDSPLHF. The CDR3 nucleotides read TGTGCCAGCACCAGAGTGCTTGATTCACCCCTCCACTTT.

This clonotype was counted at least ten times. The genes are TRBV5-1 and TRBJ1-2; 7 bases agree with TRBD1. Trimming cost V 4 bases and J 7 bases; bases outside gene matches: 7. CDR1 and CDR2 from the germline V gene are SGHRS and YFSETQ. This CDR3 region has 13 residues. In nucleotides, the CDR3 is TGCGCCAGCAGCAGAGGGGGCCCGTCTGGCTACACCTTC. Encoded protein: CASSRGGPSGYTF.

This clonotype was counted many times. This chain links TRBV7-8 with TRBJ1-2, with D possibly matching TRBD1 (5 bases). Trimming shortened V by 5 bases and J by 4 bases, and 11 bases separated the two germline ends. Germline V lookup: CDR1 SGHVS, CDR2 FQNEAQ. This CDR3 comprises 13 residues. CDR3 in amino acids: CASSRGTAYGYTF. In DNA, the CDR3 is TGTGCCAGCAGCCGGGGGACTGCCTATGGCTACACCTTC.

This clonotype showed up many times. The chain links TRBV5-1 to TRBJ1-3; no clear D. CDR1 SGHRS and CDR2 YFSETQ come from the germline V gene. Trimming took 3 bases from V and 0 from J, leaving 13 bases between them. CDR3 length: 16 residues. The DNA of the CDR3 is TGCGCCAGCAGCTATGGACTGGACCACTCTGGAAACACCATATATTTT. Residues: CASSYGLDHSGNTIYF.

In its sample, this clonotype was seen many times. The rearrangement uses TRBV29-1 and TRBJ2-3; D gene uncertain. This CDR3 comprises 11 residues. V was shortened by 1 base and J by 4 bases, with 3 bases between the two germline ends. Germline V gene sequence: CDR1 SQVTM, CDR2 ANQGSEA. CDR3 sequence reads: CSVEAADTQYF. CDR3 in DNA: TGCAGCGTTGAAGCCGCAGATACGCAGTATTTT.

This clonotype showed up many times. The chain is built from TRBV4-1 and TRBJ1-6; D unclear. V was cut by 1 base and J by 8 bases, with 12 bases left in between. The germline CDR1 and CDR2 sequences are MGHRA and YSYEKL. The CDR3 extends over 15 amino acids. CDR3 sequence: CASSQVPETHSPLHF. The CDR3 bases are TGCGCCAGCAGCCAAGTCCCAGAAACCCATTCACCCCTCCACTTT.

This clonotype was counted many times. V usage is TRBV18 and J usage is TRBJ2-7; D is uncertain. V lost 0 bases, J lost 3 bases, and 12 bases lay in between. The CDR3 length is 15 residues. In germline, CDR1 is KGHSH, CDR2 LQKENI. The CDR3 sequence: CASSPPSQKSYEQYF. The CDR3 DNA sequence: TGTGCCAGCTCACCACCGTCACAGAAAAGCTACGAGCAGTACTTC.

This clonotype came up many times. The chain carries TRBV2 and TRBJ2-7, with D perhaps matching TRBD1 (5 bases). Germline V CDR1 and CDR2: SNHLY, FYNNEI. The CDR3 loop spans 12 amino acids. Trimming took 4 bases from V and 5 from J, leaving 9 bases between them. The chain's CDR3 is CASSAGNNEQYF. As DNA, the CDR3 is TGTGCCAGCAGTGCAGGGAACAACGAGCAGTACTTC.

This clonotype was counted ten times or more. The chain joins TRBV24-1 to TRBJ1-5; D is undetermined. The V gene's germline CDR1 is KGHDR and CDR2 SFDVKD. This CDR3 region has 13 residues. Trimming shortened V by 5 bases and J by 0 bases, and 4 bases separated the two germline ends. In nucleotides, the CDR3 is TGTGCCACCAGTGGCGATAGCAATCAGCCCCAGCATTTT. Protein product: CATSGDSNQPQHF.

This clonotype has at least ten counts. The chain recombines TRBV7-9 with TRBJ2-2, with 9 positions matching TRBD1. The ends lost 5 bases at V and 5 bases at J; junction bases unmatched: 6. This CDR3 is 15 amino acids long. Germline-derived CDR1 and CDR2 are SEHNR and FQNEAQ (reference sequence). For the CDR3, the DNA is TGTGCCAGCAGCGGAGGGACAGGGTGGACCGGGGAGCTGTTTTTT. Translating it yields CASSGGTGWTGELFF.

This clonotype occurred many times. This chain links TRBV9 with TRBJ1-2; 7 positions match TRBD1. The V segment lost 4 bases and the J segment 0 bases; nucleotides outside the gene matches: 6. The CDR3 consists of 15 residues. CDR1 is SGDLS and CDR2 is YYNGEE in the germline V gene. DNA for the CDR3: TGTGCCAGCAGCTCACCGGGACAGTCTAACTATGGCTACACCTTC. As protein: CASSSPGQSNYGYTF.

This clonotype has just a few counts. The chain recombines TRBV10-3 with TRBJ2-3; no reliable D call. The CDR3 length is 14 residues. Per the germline V gene, CDR1 is ENHRY and CDR2 is SYGVKD. Trimming removed 6 bases from V and 0 bases from J, with 10 bases in between. CDR3 sequence: CAIREWFSTDTQYF. The CDR3 DNA reads TGTGCCATCAGGGAATGGTTTAGCACAGATACGCAGTATTTT.

This clonotype was observed many times. V is TRBV5-1 and J is TRBJ1-5; D gene uncertain. This CDR3 is 13 amino acids long. Trimming removed 0 bases at V and 3 bases at J, with 4 bases between. Germline CDR1 SGHRS, CDR2 YFSETQ. The CDR3 DNA reads as TGCGCCAGCAGCTTGGGAACCAATCAGCCCCAGCATTTT. It codes for CASSLGTNQPQHF.

This clonotype occurred many times. The chain uses TRBV6-1 and TRBJ1-2; 7 nucleotides line up with TRBD1. The CDR3 runs to 14 residues. V lost 5 bases to trimming and J lost 5 bases; unmatched junction nucleotides: 8. Germline lookup yields CDR1 MNHNS and CDR2 SASEGT. The CDR3 sequence is CASSLEGQTYGYTF. CDR3 DNA: TGTGCCAGCAGTCTAGAGGGACAGACTTATGGCTACACCTTC.

The table lists this clonotype with a few counts. The chain combines TRBV3-1 with TRBJ2-7, with D tentatively TRBD1 (5 bases). The CDR3 is made up of 15 amino acids. V lost 4 bases and J lost 0, with 13 bases in between. CDR1 is LGHDT and CDR2 is YNNKEL in the germline V gene (reference sequence). DNA of the CDR3: TGTGCCAGCAGCCCCCAGTTGACAGTCTCCTACGAGCAGTACTTC. Protein product: CASSPQLTVSYEQYF.

This clonotype was observed at least ten times. CDR3 protein: CASSFGTLSGNTIYF. CDR3 coding DNA: TGTGCCAGCAGCTTCGGGACACTCTCTGGAAACACCATATATTTT. The genes are TRBV7-9 and TRBJ1-3, with D maybe TRBD1 (6 bases). Per germline, CDR1 SEHNR and CDR2 FQNEAQ (reference sequence). The CDR3 spans 15 residues. With 3 bases removed from V and 0 bases from J, the gap between germline ends came to 9 bases.

The table lists this clonotype with many counts. The rearrangement joins TRBV6-4 to TRBJ1-1, with D unclear. In germline, CDR1 is MRHNA, CDR2 SNTAGT. The ends were cut back, 7 bases at V and 6 bases at J, with 12 bases in the middle. The CDR3 has 12 amino acids. The CDR3 DNA follows: TGTGCCAGCATCCACGGACTGGCTGAAGCTTTCTTT. Its protein product is CASIHGLAEAFF.

This clonotype has ten or more counts. The chain employs TRBV5-1 and TRBJ2-1, with D perhaps TRBD1 or TRBD2 (5 bases each). Germline assignment: CDR1 SGHRS and CDR2 YFSETQ. V was trimmed by 4 bases and J by 0 bases, leaving 11 bases between them. This CDR3 has 15 residues. The CDR3: CASSRDQSSYNEQFF. CDR3 nucleotides: TGCGCCAGCAGCAGGGACCAGAGCTCCTACAATGAGCAGTTCTTC.

This clonotype showed up many times. The gene calls are TRBV7-2 and TRBJ1-1; D gene unclear. Germline loops: CDR1 SGHTA, CDR2 FQGNSA. The V gene lost 0 bases and the J gene lost 4 bases, with 6 bases spanning the gap. The CDR3 extends over 13 amino acids. CDR3 sequence reads: CASSLAKATEAFF. DNA for the CDR3: TGTGCCAGCAGCTTAGCTAAGGCCACTGAAGCTTTCTTT.

This clonotype was counted many times. The rearrangement links TRBV5-1 to TRBJ2-2, with D maybe TRBD1 (5 bases). Germline CDR1 and CDR2: SGHRS and YFSETQ. The CDR3 contains 15 residues. Trimming pared 4 bases from V and 5 bases from J, leaving 15 bases between. The CDR3 sequence is CASSRGQGRTGELFF. CDR3 sequence (DNA): TGCGCCAGCAGCCGTGGGCAGGGTAGGACCGGGGAGCTGTTTTTT.

V and J are TRBV11-2 and TRBJ1-3, with a weak D call TRBD1 (5 bases). CDR1 and CDR2 from the germline V gene are SGHAT and FQNNGV. The V and J ends lost 4 bases and 0 bases respectively, with 19 bases between them. This CDR3 contains 18 residues. The chain's CDR3 is CASSSTRGDPYSGNTIYF. CDR3 nucleotides: TGTGCCAGCAGCTCGACCCGGGGGGATCCTTACTCTGGAAACACCATATATTTT.